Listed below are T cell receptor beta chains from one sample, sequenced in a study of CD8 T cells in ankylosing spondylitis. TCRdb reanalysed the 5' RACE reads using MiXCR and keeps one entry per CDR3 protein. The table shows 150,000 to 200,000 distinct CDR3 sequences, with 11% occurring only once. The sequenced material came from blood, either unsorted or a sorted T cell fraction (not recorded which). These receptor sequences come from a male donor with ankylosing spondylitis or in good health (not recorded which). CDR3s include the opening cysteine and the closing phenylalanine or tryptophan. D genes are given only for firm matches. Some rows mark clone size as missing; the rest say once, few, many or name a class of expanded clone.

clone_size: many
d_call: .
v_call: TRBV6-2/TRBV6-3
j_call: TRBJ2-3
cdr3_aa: CASSYSPSSTDTQYF
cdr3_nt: TGTGCCAGCAGTTACTCTCCCTCTAGCACAGATACGCAGTATTTT

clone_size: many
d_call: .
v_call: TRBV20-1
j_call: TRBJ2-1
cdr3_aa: CSASLQGSFF
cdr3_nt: TGCAGTGCTAGTCTCCAGGGGTCGTTCTTC

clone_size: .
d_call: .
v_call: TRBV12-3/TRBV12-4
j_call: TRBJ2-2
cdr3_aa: CASSPPDSYTGELFF
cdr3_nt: TGTGCCAGCAGCCCCCCGGACAGCTACACCGGGGAGCTGTTTTTT

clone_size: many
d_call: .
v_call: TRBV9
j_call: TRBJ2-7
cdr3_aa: CASSGGTYEQYF
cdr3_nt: TGTGCCAGCAGCGGGGGGACCTACGAGCAGTACTTC

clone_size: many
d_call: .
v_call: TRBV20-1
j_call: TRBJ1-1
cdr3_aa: CSPSGNTEAFF
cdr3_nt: TGCAGCCCTAGTGGGAACACTGAAGCTTTCTTT

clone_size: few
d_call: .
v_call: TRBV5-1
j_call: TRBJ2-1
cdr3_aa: CASSPFASIGANEQFF
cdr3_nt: TGCGCCAGCAGCCCGTTCGCTAGCATAGGGGCCAATGAGCAGTTCTTC

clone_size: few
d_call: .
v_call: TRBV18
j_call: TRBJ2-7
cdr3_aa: CASSPPQAPLKPYF
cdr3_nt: TGTGCCAGCTCACCACCCCAGGCTCCCTTAAAGCCGTACTTC

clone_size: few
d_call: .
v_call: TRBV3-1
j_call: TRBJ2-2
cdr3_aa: CASSQRGAANTGELFF
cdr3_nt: TGTGCCAGCAGCCAACGAGGAGCGGCGAACACCGGGGAGCTGTTTTTT

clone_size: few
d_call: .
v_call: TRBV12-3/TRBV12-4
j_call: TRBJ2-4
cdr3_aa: CASSLGLGNIQYF
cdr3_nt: TGTGCCAGCAGTTTAGGGCTAGGAAACATTCAGTACTTC

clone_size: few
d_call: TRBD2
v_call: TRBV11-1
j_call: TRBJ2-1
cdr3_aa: CASSRTSGRGMAYNEQFF
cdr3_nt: TGTGCCAGCAGCCGGACTAGCGGGAGAGGTATGGCTTACAATGAGCAGTTCTTC

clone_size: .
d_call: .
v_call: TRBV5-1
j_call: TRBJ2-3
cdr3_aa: CASSLDPLGSTDTQYF
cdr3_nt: TGCGCCAGCAGCTTGGATCCCCTGGGAAGCACAGATACGCAGTATTTT

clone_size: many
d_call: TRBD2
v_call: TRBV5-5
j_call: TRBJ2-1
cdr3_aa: CASSIFSGGPYNEQFF
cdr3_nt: TGTGCCAGCAGTATATTTTCGGGGGGGCCATACAATGAGCAGTTCTTC

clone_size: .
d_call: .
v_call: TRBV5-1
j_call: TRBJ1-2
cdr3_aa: CASSLEGIDGYTF
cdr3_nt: TGCGCCAGCAGCTTGGAGGGGATTGATGGCTACACCTTC

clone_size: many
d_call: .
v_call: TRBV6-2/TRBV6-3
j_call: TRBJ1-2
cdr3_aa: CASSLTGANYGYTF
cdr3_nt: TGTGCCAGCAGCTTGACGGGGGCTAACTATGGCTACACCTTC

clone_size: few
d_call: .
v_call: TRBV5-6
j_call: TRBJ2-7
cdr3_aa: CASRPQGSIPYLEQYF
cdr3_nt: TGTGCCAGCAGACCCCAAGGCAGCATACCATATCTCGAGCAGTACTTC

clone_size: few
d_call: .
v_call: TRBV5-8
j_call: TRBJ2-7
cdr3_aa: CASSPAGRGWYEQYF
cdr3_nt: TGTGCCAGCAGCCCGGCGGGACGGGGGTGGTACGAGCAGTACTTC

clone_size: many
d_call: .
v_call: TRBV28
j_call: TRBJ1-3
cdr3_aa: CASRTSGSGNTIYF
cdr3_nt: TGTGCCAGCAGGACCTCGGGCTCTGGAAACACCATATATTTT

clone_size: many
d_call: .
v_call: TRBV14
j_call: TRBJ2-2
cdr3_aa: CASSPRLGTGELFF
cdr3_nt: TGTGCCAGCAGCCCCCGGTTGGGCACCGGGGAGCTGTTTTTT

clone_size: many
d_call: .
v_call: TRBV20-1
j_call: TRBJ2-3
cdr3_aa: CSARRAGADTDTQYF
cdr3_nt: TGCAGTGCTAGAAGGGCGGGGGCCGACACAGATACGCAGTATTTT

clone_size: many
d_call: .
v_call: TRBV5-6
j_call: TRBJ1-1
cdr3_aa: CASSFSGANGWRTEAFF
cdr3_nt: TGTGCCAGCAGCTTTTCGGGAGCCAACGGGTGGAGAACTGAAGCTTTCTTT

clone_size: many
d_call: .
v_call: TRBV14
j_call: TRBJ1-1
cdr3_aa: CASSQGRTSSEAFF
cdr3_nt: TGTGCCAGCAGCCAGGGGCGGACTAGTAGTGAAGCTTTCTTT

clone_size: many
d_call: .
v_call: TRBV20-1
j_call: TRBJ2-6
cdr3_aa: CSALTTGANVLTF
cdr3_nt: TGCAGTGCCCTCACCACTGGGGCCAACGTCCTGACTTTC

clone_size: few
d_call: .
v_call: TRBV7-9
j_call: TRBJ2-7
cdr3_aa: CASSLARGEQYF
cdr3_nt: TGTGCCAGCAGCTTAGCGAGGGGCGAGCAGTACTTC

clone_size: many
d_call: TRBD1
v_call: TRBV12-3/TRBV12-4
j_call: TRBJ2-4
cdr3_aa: CASNSGQGVAKNIQYF
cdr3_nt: TGTGCCAGCAATTCCGGACAGGGAGTAGCCAAAAACATTCAGTACTTC

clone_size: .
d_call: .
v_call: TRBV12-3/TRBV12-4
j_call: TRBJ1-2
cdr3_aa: CASSLEQDYGYTF
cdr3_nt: TGTGCCAGCAGTTTGGAACAGGATTATGGCTACACCTTC

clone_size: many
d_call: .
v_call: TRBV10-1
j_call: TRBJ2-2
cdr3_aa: CASSVRVGAGELFF
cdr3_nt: TGCGCCAGCAGTGTCCGAGTGGGGGCCGGGGAGCTGTTTTTT

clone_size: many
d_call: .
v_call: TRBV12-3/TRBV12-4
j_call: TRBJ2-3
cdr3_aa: CASSTVQPPREYF
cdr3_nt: TGTGCCAGCAGTACGGTTCAACCGCCACGAGAGTATTTT

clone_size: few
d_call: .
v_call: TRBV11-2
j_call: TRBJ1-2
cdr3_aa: CASSRFEGTDYGYTF
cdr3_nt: TGTGCCAGCAGCCGGTTCGAGGGTACAGACTATGGCTACACCTTC

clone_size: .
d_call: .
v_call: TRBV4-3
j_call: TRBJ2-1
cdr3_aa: CASSQEIDSASYNEQFF
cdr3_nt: TGCGCCAGCAGCCAAGAGATAGACAGTGCTTCCTACAATGAGCAGTTCTTC